This T cell receptor (beta chain) was sequenced for a study of beta chain features in type 1 diabetes. Study observations and caveats: Cells with high TCR expression could be over-represented by cDNA sequencing.

This CDR3 is 14 amino acids long. In germline, CDR1 is SGHRS, CDR2 YFSETQ. V was cut by 3 bases and J by 5 bases, with 11 bases left in between. Regarding this clone: Antigen specificity is unknown.

Every bit of the isolated RNA underwent reverse transcription, so sequencing read expressed TCRB transcripts. Assay: immunoSEQ multiplex PCR; the TCRdb copy retains only in-frame clones and omits some. The data hold approximately 150,000 clones, with under 11% observed a single time. The sequence was collected from a man in his late teens or twenties in good health. The sequenced material came from naive CD4+ T cells from blood. V is TRBV5-1 and J is TRBJ2-2; possibly TRBD2 for D (6 bases). CDR3 sequence: CASSSGAGTGELFF. The CDR3 DNA is TGCGCCAGCAGCTCGGGAGCAGGGACCGGGGAGCTGTTTTTT. The variable domain in full, completed from reference TRBV5-1 and TRBJ2-2, reads KAGVTQTPRYLIKTRGQQVTLSCSPISGHRSVSWYQQTPGQGLQFLFEYFSETQRNKGNFPGRFSGRQFSNSRSEMNVSTLELGDSALYLCASSSGAGTGELFFGEGSRLTVL.